This T cell receptor (beta chain) came from a study of regulatory T cells in long-lasting Graves disease. Broader study findings: With persistent disease, TRBV28, TRBJ1-2 and TRBJ2-5 were the favored segments.

As for time point: persistent/refractory GD, antithyroid drugs over 5 years with positive TRAb. PBMCs provided the RNA from which the TCR library was made. Assembly of TCR beta libraries relied on iRepertoire HTBI primers together with Arm-PCR of CDR3 regions. One entry per CDR3 protein results from TCRdb running MiXCR on the multiplex PCR reads. This sample has about 430,000 distinct CDR3 sequences, with roughly a fifth found just once. Germline V gene data show CDR1 as LGHDT and CDR2 as YNNKEL (reference sequence). Unmatched junction bases numbered 4, after V lost 1 base and J lost 5 bases. The CDR3 loop spans 16 amino acids. This clonotype came up many times. Its target is unknown.

The clonotype comes from a female donor with Graves disease. The sample here was peripheral blood mononuclear cells (PBMCs), taken when the disease was refractory, from a patient treated with antithyroid drugs. The genes are TRBV3-1 and TRBJ2-4; 11 bases line up with TRBD2. CDR3 amino acids: CASSQATGLAENIQYF. The CDR3 DNA follows: TGTGCCAGCAGCCAAGCCACGGGACTAGCGGAAAACATTCAGTACTTC.